This is a list of T cell receptor beta chains from one sample in a study of T cell clones after liver transplantation. Method: immunoSEQ multiplex PCR; TCRdb's copy keeps in-frame clones and lacks some. The sample gives more than 70,000 clones, roughly 83% of which show up once; approximately 2.8% is in the top ten. The input for sequencing was CD4+ T cells from blood, taken at the 22-month timepoint. These receptors came from a human patient who received a liver transplant. Some T cells may be graft donor cells. Each CDR3 is given with its conserved first and last residue. A D gene is named only where the DNA matches it firmly. The size entry is marked missing in some rows and otherwise reads once, few, many or a size class.

J gene,D gene,clone size,V gene,CDR3 DNA,CDR3 protein
TRBJ1-4,NA,many,TRBV5-1,TGCGCCAGCAGCTTGGCCGGTGATGCAACTAATGAAAAACTGTTTTTT,CASSLAGDATNEKLFF
TRBJ1-2,TRBD1,NA,TRBV27,TGTGCCAGCAGTTTCCGGGACAGGGGGCAATCGAATGGCTACACCTTC,CASSFRDRGQSNGYTF
TRBJ1-1,NA,NA,TRBV18,TGTGCCAGCTCACCGAGCCCTCGGCGGGCTTTCTTT,CASSPSPRRAFF
TRBJ2-2,TRBD2,NA,TRBV5-1,TGCGCCAGCAGCTTGGGCGGGGGTTACACCGGGGAGCTGTTTTTT,CASSLGGGYTGELFF
TRBJ2-1,NA,NA,TRBV7-9,TGTGCCAGCAGCTTTAGGGGGGACAATGAGCAGTTCTTC,CASSFRGDNEQFF
TRBJ2-3,TRBD2,NA,TRBV2,TGTGCCAGCCGGAGGGCTAGCGGGAACACAGATACGCAGTATTTT,CASRRASGNTDTQYF
TRBJ1-1,NA,NA,TRBV6-1,TGTGCCAGCAGTGCGAAGGACCGCAAACGTGAAGCTTTCTTT,CASSAKDRKREAFF
TRBJ1-5,NA,NA,TRBV5-4,TGTGCCAGCAGCTTGGACCGGGACATTGAACAGCCCCAGCATTTT,CASSLDRDIEQPQHF
TRBJ2-3,NA,NA,TRBV7-2,TGTGCCAGCAGCAACGGTCCAGATACGCAGTATTTT,CASSNGPDTQYF
TRBJ1-6,TRBD1,NA,TRBV5-1,TGCGCCAGCAGCTTACAGACAGGGGTTGTAGACTCACCCCTCCACTTT,CASSLQTGVVDSPLHF
TRBJ1-3,NA,NA,TRBV18,TGTGCCACCCGGGAGAGCTCTGGAAACACCATATATTTT,CATRESSGNTIYF
TRBJ2-5,TRBD2,NA,TRBV7-3,TGTGCCAGCAGCTTAGGGGCTAGCGGGAGTGGAGAGACCCAGTACTTC,CASSLGASGSGETQYF
TRBJ2-6,TRBD2,once,TRBV2,TGTGCCAGCAGCGGACTAGCGGGGGCTAACTCTGGGGCCAACGTCCTGACTTTC,CASSGLAGANSGANVLTF
TRBJ2-5,TRBD1,NA,TRBV7-2,TGTGCCAGCAGCCGACGATTACCACAGGGGGCGCCCCAGGAGACCCAGTACTTC,CASSRRLPQGAPQETQYF
TRBJ2-1,NA,NA,TRBV7-9,TGTGCCAGCAGCCCGGGACCCGGGGGACGCAATGAGCAGTTCTTC,CASSPGPGGRNEQFF